This T cell receptor (beta chain) was obtained from a study of CD8 T cells in Susac syndrome. From germline, CDR1 is SGHVS and CDR2 FQNEAQ. CDR3 length: 12 amino acids. Between the trimmed V and J ends, which lost 3 bases and 7 bases, there was a span of 6 bases. Sequencing of TCR beta was performed on blood CD8+ T cells and on blood CD4+ T cells. RNA totalling about 0.45 to 1 ug underwent reverse transcription with random hexamers. Amplification of TCR beta CDR3 used immunoSEQ multiplex PCR across 54 Vbeta and 13 Jbeta. TCRdb itself ran the immunoSEQ multiplex PCR reads through MiXCR, one entry per CDR3 protein. The sample includes about 440,000 distinct CDR3 sequences, approximately 85% of them seen just once.

Material for sequencing was CD8+ T cells from PBMCs. The TCR sequence derives from a human donor with multiple sclerosis. The chain carries TRBV7-8 and TRBJ1-4, with D unclear. CDR3 protein: CASSFTLEKLFF. Here the CDR3 DNA reads TGTGCCAGCAGCTTCACCCTTGAAAAACTGTTTTTT. Full variable domain (outside the CDR3, taken from reference TRBV7-8 and TRBJ1-4): GAGVSQSPRYKVAKRGQDVALRCDPISGHVSLFWYQQALGQGPEFLTYFQNEAQLDKSGLPSDRFFAERPEGSVSTLKIQRTQQEDSAVYLCASSFTLEKLFFGSGTQLSVL.